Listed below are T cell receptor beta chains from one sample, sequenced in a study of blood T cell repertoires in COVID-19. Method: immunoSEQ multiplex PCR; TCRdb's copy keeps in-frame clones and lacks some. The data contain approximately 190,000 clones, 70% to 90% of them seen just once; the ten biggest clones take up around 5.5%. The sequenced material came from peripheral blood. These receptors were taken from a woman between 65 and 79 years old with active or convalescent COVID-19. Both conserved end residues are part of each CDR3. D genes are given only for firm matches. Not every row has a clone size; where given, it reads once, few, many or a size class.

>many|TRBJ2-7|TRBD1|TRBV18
TGTGCCAGCTCACCAACAGGGGCCGAGCAGTACTTC
CASSPTGAEQYF
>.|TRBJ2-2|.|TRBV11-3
TGTGCCAGCAGCTTGGCAACCGGGGAGCTGTTTTTT
CASSLATGELFF
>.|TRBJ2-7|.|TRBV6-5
TGTGCCAGCATGGGAGATGTGGACGAGCAGTACTTC
CASMGDVDEQYF
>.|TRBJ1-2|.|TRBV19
TGTGCCAGTTCAACCTCTGGTGCTCGGACAGCCGATGGCTACACCTTC
CASSTSGARTADGYTF
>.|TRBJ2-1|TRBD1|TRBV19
TGTGCCAGTAGTGCCACAAGGGACAGTTACAATGAGCAGTTCTTC
CASSATRDSYNEQFF
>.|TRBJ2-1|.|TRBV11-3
TGTGCCAGCAGCTTAGCGGGTTCCTACAATGAGCAGTTCTTC
CASSLAGSYNEQFF
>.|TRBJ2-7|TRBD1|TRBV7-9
TGTGCCAGCAGCTTAGCACAGGGGGTCGAGCAGTACTTC
CASSLAQGVEQYF
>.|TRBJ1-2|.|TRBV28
TGTGCCAGCAGTTTAACGGGGGGGCAAGGCCGCTATGGCTACACCTTC
CASSLTGGQGRYGYTF
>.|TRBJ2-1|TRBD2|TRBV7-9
TGTGCCAGCAGCTTAGGCCTAGCGGGAGGGCCAGGGGAGCAGTTCTTC
CASSLGLAGGPGEQFF
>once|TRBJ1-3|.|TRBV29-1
TGCAGCGTTGGAGGAGGACCTGAAAACACCATATATTTT
CSVGGGPENTIYF
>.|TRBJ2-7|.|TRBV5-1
TGCGCCAGCAGCCCAGGGGAGGGTGCCTCCAGGAGGGACCACTACGAGCAGTACTTC
CASSPGEGASRRDHYEQYF
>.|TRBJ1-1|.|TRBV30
TGTGCCTGGAGTGCTACAGGGAAATACACTGAAGCTTTCTTT
CAWSATGKYTEAFF
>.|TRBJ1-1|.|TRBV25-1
TGTGCCAGCAAAGTTTGGACAGACGAAGCTTTCTTT
CASKVWTDEAFF
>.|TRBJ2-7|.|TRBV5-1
TGCGCCAGCAGCAGTCGCCTAGACTACGAGCAGTACTTC
CASSSRLDYEQYF
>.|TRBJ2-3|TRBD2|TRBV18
TGTGCCAGCTCACTCACTAGCGCCACAGATACGCAGTATTTT
CASSLTSATDTQYF
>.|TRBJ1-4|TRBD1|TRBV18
TGTGCCAGCTCACCACCTAGGGGGCAAACTAATGAAAAACTGTTTTTT
CASSPPRGQTNEKLFF
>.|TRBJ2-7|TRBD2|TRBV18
TGTGCCAGCTCAACTAGCGGTGTCAGCTCCTACGAGCAGTACTTC
CASSTSGVSSYEQYF
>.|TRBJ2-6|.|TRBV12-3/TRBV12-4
TGTGCCAGCAGTTTTCGGGGGGCCAACGTCCTGACTTTC
CASSFRGANVLTF
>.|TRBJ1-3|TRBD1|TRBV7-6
TGTGCCAGCAGCCGAGACAGGGTCTCTGGAAACACCATATATTTT
CASSRDRVSGNTIYF
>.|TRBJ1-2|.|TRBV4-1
TGCGCCAGGCGGTCACAATTGCATGTCGATGGCTACACCTTC
CARRSQLHVDGYTF
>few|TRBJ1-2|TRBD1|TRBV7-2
TGTGCCAGCAGCTCCCGGGACAGGGTTTTGGGCTACACCTTC
CASSSRDRVLGYTF
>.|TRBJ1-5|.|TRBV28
TGTGCCAGCAGTTCTATTAGGGGAGCGGGGTTTAGCCAGCCCCAGCATTTT
CASSSIRGAGFSQPQHF
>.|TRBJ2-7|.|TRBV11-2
TGTGCCAGCAGCTTCGGACACTACCTCTACGAGCAGTACTTC
CASSFGHYLYEQYF
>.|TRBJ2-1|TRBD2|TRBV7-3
TGTGCCAGCAGCATTACCGGGACTAGGCATGAGCAGTTCTTC
CASSITGTRHEQFF
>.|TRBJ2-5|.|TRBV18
TGTGCCAGCTCACCAAGTCGGGGAAGCGAGACCCAGTACTTC
CASSPSRGSETQYF
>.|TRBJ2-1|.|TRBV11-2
TGTGCCAGCAGCTCCGGACTGACCTCCTACAATGAGCAGTTCTTC
CASSSGLTSYNEQFF
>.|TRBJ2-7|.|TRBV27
TGTGCCAGCAGTTTGAGGGGGGGCTTAAGAGGGAGCCCCTTTTACGAGCAGTACTTC
CASSLRGGLRGSPFYEQYF
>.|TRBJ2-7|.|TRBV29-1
TGCAGCGTTGAAAAGTCGGGGTCCGAGCAGTACTTC
CSVEKSGSEQYF
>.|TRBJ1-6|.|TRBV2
TGTGCCAGCATGGCAGGGCAGGGGTCTAATTCACCCCTCCACTTT
CASMAGQGSNSPLHF
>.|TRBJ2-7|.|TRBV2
TGTGCCAGCAGTGAAGACGGGGGAGAGTACTTC
CASSEDGGEYF
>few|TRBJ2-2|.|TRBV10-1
TGCGCCAGCAGTGTGGCTGGTGGGGAGCTGTTTTTT
CASSVAGGELFF
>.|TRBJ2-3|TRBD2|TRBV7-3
TGTGCCAGCAGCTCCTTAGCGGGTGGGGCAGATACGCAGTATTTT
CASSSLAGGADTQYF
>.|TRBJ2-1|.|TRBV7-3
TGTGCCAGCAGCTTAGGCGGGGAATACAATGAGCAGTTCTTC
CASSLGGEYNEQFF
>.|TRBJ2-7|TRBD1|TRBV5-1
TGCGCCAGCAGCTTGGTTGGCCTTTCAGGGGGCGAGCAGTACTTC
CASSLVGLSGGEQYF
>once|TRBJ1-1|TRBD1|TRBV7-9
TGTGCCAGCAGCTCTGGACAGGGGGCTGTCGGAACTGAAGCTTTCTTT
CASSSGQGAVGTEAFF